The 30 T cell receptor beta chains below were found in one sample sequenced in a study of a mutant IDH1 vaccine in newly diagnosed glioma. This sample's time point: baseline, week 1 (first vaccination visit). Regarding treatment: pre-vaccination baseline after standard-of-care therapy. Measured with immunoSEQ multiplex PCR; TCRdb has only the in-frame clones, and not every one. The table has some 22,000 clones, roughly nine tenths seen once. Sequencing was performed on PBMCs, taken from a glioma patient treated with radiotherapy, temozolomide or both. These TCRs come from a man younger than 40 with glioma.

The V call is TRBV11-3, the J call TRBJ2-1, with 9 bases fitting TRBD2. V lost 5 bases to trimming and J lost 4 bases; unmatched junction nucleotides: 3. Germline loops: CDR1 SGHNT, CDR2 YENEEA. This CDR3 region has 14 residues. CDR3 DNA sequence: TGTGCCAGCAGCCTTAGCGGGAGTTACAATGAGCAGTTCTTC. This sequence encodes CASSLSGSYNEQFF.

This clone came up once. V and J are TRBV6-5 and TRBJ2-1; 9 nucleotides agree with TRBD2. The germline V gene has CDR1 MNHEY and CDR2 SVGAGI. This CDR3 comprises 15 residues. Unmatched junction bases numbered 13, after V lost 7 bases and J lost 9 bases. The CDR3 sequence is CASTSMGGLATEQFF. The CDR3 nucleotides read TGTGCCAGCACCAGCATGGGGGGACTAGCAACTGAGCAGTTCTTC.

The chain links TRBV30 to TRBJ1-2; possibly TRBD1 for D (5 bases). Germline CDR1 and CDR2: GTSNPN and SVGIG (reference sequence). V gave up 2 bases and J gave up 7 bases, with 17 bases separating them. The CDR3 is 14 residues long. The CDR3 DNA follows: TGTGCCTGGAGTCCTCCCGGGACGTGGGGTGGCTACACCTTC. It encodes CAWSPPGTWGGYTF.

The chain uses TRBV5-6 and TRBJ1-4; D unresolved. This CDR3 is built from 14 residues. Germline V gene lookup returns CDR1 SGHDT and CDR2 YYEEEE. V was clipped by 0 bases and J by 4 bases, with 7 bases between them. The CDR3 DNA sequence: TGTGCCAGCAGCTTGGCCGCCGTTAATGAAAAACTGTTTTTT. It is translated as CASSLAAVNEKLFF.

V gene TRBV2 combines with J gene TRBJ2-7, with unresolved D. Germline V gene lookup returns CDR1 SNHLY and CDR2 FYNNEI. Deletions cut 7 bases from V and 4 bases from J, with 14 bases between. The CDR3 sequence is 13 residues long. The CDR3 here is CASKAGPTYEQYF. As DNA, the CDR3 is TGTGCCAGCAAGGCCGGCCCCACTTACGAGCAGTACTTC.

Here the CDR3 reads CASSLVTTYNEQFF. Written as DNA, the CDR3 is TGTGCCAGCAGCTTGGTGACGACCTACAATGAGCAGTTCTTC. This chain links TRBV5-4 with TRBJ2-1; D gene uncertain. Germline CDR1 and CDR2: SGHNT and YYREEE (reference sequence). The V end lost 0 bases, the J end lost 2 bases, and 6 bases lay between the germline ends. The CDR3 totals 14 residues.

The chain couples TRBV5-1 to TRBJ1-1; unclear D gene. The CDR3 spans 12 residues. Trimming took 1 base from V and 4 from J, leaving 5 bases between them. Germline V gene data show CDR1 as SGHRS and CDR2 as YFSETQ. The chain's CDR3 is CASSLFGTEAFF. DNA of the CDR3: TGCGCCAGCAGCTTGTTCGGCACTGAAGCTTTCTTT.

V gene TRBV2 combines with J gene TRBJ1-5; D gene uncertain. Trimming pared 2 bases from V and 3 bases from J, leaving 11 bases between. The germline V gene encodes CDR1 SNHLY and CDR2 FYNNEI. The CDR3 covers 15 residues. CDR3: CASSEKLHFNQPQHF. The CDR3 DNA follows: TGTGCCAGCAGTGAAAAGTTGCACTTCAATCAGCCCCAGCATTTT.

The V call is TRBV5-5, the J call TRBJ2-2; 7 bases match TRBD1. Germline V gene data show CDR1 as SGHKS and CDR2 as YYEKEE (reference sequence). The CDR3 totals 15 residues. The V gene end was trimmed by 3 bases and the J gene end by 5 bases; junction bases not matched to a gene: 7. The CDR3 spells CASSSGTVRTGELFF. The CDR3 DNA sequence: TGTGCCAGCAGCTCCGGGACAGTTCGAACCGGGGAGCTGTTTTTT.

V gene TRBV19 combines with J gene TRBJ1-2; 8 nucleotides align to TRBD1. This CDR3 has 15 amino acids. Germline CDR1 reads LNHDA; CDR2 reads SQIVND (reference sequence). V dropped 6 bases and J dropped 0; count of bases not matched to a gene: 6. This chain's CDR3 is CASRDREVANYGYTF. In DNA, the CDR3 is TGTGCCAGTAGGGACAGGGAGGTAGCTAACTATGGCTACACCTTC.

The rearrangement uses TRBV11-2 and TRBJ1-3, with D possibly matching TRBD1 (5 bases). This CDR3 has 15 amino acids. CDR1 and CDR2 (germline): SGHAT, FQNNGV. V lost 3 bases and J 2 bases, leaving 11 bases between the germline ends. The CDR3 spells CASSFRGTTGNTIYF. In DNA, the CDR3 is TGTGCCAGCAGCTTTCGCGGGACGACTGGAAACACCATATATTTT. The variable domain in full, completed from reference TRBV11-2 and TRBJ1-3, reads EAGVAQSPRYKIIEKRQSVAFWCNPISGHATLYWYQQILGQGPKLLIQFQNNGVVDDSQLPKDRFSAERLKGVDSTLKIQPAKLEDSAVYLCASSFRGTTGNTIYFGEGSWLTVV.

J is TRBJ2-7 and V is TRBV27; weak D call: TRBD1 (5 bases). The CDR3 is 17 residues long. Germline V gives CDR1 MNHEY, CDR2 SMNVEV (reference sequence). The V end lost 0 bases, the J end lost 3 bases, and 18 bases lay between the germline ends. CDR3: CASSLSYSPGLGYEQYF. The CDR3 DNA follows: TGTGCCAGCAGTTTATCTTACTCGCCAGGGCTCGGCTACGAGCAGTACTTC.

The chain recombines TRBV5-1 with TRBJ1-5; no clear D gene. This CDR3 contains 13 residues. Trimming pared 0 bases from V and 4 bases from J, leaving 5 bases between. CDR1 is SGHRS, CDR2 YFSETQ, per germline. The CDR3 sequence: CASSLERNQPQHF. DNA for the CDR3: TGCGCCAGCAGCTTGGAGAGGAATCAGCCCCAGCATTTT.

The chain employs TRBV4-1 and TRBJ1-6; D not certain. This CDR3 spans 16 amino acids. Germline CDR1 is MGHRA and CDR2 is YSYEKL. Trimming shortened V by 1 base and J by 3 bases, and 10 bases separated the two germline ends. The chain's CDR3 is CASSQGWANYNSPLHF. As DNA, the CDR3 is TGCGCCAGCAGCCAAGGGTGGGCAAACTATAATTCACCCCTCCACTTT.

The chain carries TRBV19 and TRBJ2-7, with 12 bases matching TRBD1. The CDR3 length is 15 residues. The germline CDR1 and CDR2 sequences are LNHDA and SQIVND (reference sequence). V gave up 5 bases and J gave up 4 bases; unmatched junction bases: 6. The CDR3 protein is CASSPPGQGAYEQYF. The CDR3 nucleotides are TGTGCCAGTAGTCCCCCGGGACAGGGGGCTTACGAGCAGTACTTC.

This rearrangement joins TRBV4-2 to TRBJ2-7, with D maybe TRBD1 (6 bases). The CDR3 runs 15 residues. Germline CDR1 reads LGHNA; CDR2 reads YNFKEQ. V was clipped by 3 bases and J by 0 bases, with 12 bases between them. DNA of the CDR3: TGTGCCAGCAGCCAGGGGACGACAGGCTCCTACGAGCAGTACTTC. It is translated as CASSQGTTGSYEQYF.

This chain links TRBV7-9 with TRBJ1-5; D remains unclear. The CDR3 has 14 residues. The germline CDR1 and CDR2 sequences are SEHNR and FQNEAQ (reference sequence). V was cut by 0 bases and J by 1 base, with 4 bases left in between. The CDR3, as DNA: TGTGCCAGCAGCTTAGCTGGAAGCAATCAGCCCCAGCATTTT. It codes for CASSLAGSNQPQHF.

The rearrangement uses TRBV5-1 and TRBJ1-6; D perhaps matches TRBD1 (5 bases). The CDR3 has 15 amino acids. The ends were cut back, 2 bases at V and 10 bases at J, with 16 bases in the middle. Germline CDR1 and CDR2: SGHRS and YFSETQ. The CDR3 coding sequence is TGCGCCAGCAGCTTCGGAGGGGACGCGGGGTCACCCCTCCACTTT. This sequence encodes CASSFGGDAGSPLHF.

The genes are TRBV19 and TRBJ1-1, with 8 bases matching TRBD1. CDR1 is LNHDA, CDR2 SQIVND, per germline (reference sequence). The CDR3 sequence is 15 residues long. V trimming: 0 bases; J trimming: 4 bases; junction bases outside the gene matches: 4. Here the CDR3 reads CASSIDPTGGTEAFF. Here the CDR3 DNA reads TGTGCCAGTAGTATAGACCCAACAGGGGGCACTGAAGCTTTCTTT.

The V gene is TRBV11-3, the J gene TRBJ2-5; 9 nucleotides agree with TRBD1. The CDR3 is made up of 14 amino acids. Germline V gene data show CDR1 as SGHNT and CDR2 as YENEEA. With V trimmed by 5 bases and J by 5 bases, 6 bases remained unmatched. As DNA, the CDR3 is TGTGCCAGCAGCCCTCGGGACAGGGTCGAGACCCAGTACTTC. Its translation is CASSPRDRVETQYF.

The chain recombines TRBV29-1 with TRBJ1-2, with 7 bases identical to TRBD1. V was pared by 3 bases and J by 3 bases, with 4 bases of the junction left unmatched. The CDR3 runs to 13 residues. The germline V gene has CDR1 SQVTM and CDR2 ANQGSEA. CDR3 DNA: TGCAGCGTTGATGGACAGGCGGACTATGGCTACACCTTC. Its protein is CSVDGQADYGYTF. Together with reference TRBV29-1 and TRBJ1-2, the CDR3 gives the full variable domain: SAVISQKPSRDICQRGTSLTIQCQVDSQVTMMFWYRQQPGQSLTLIATANQGSEATYESGFVIDKFPISRPNLTFSTLTVSNMSPEDSSIYLCSVDGQADYGYTFGSGTRLTVV.

This chain connects TRBV5-4 to TRBJ1-6; a weak D match, TRBD1 (6 bases). Trimming took off 4 bases at V and 4 bases at J, with 21 bases between the two ends. The CDR3 length is 18 residues. CDR1 is SGHNT, CDR2 YYREEE, per germline (reference sequence). This CDR3 is CASSEGGAGGLYNSPLHF. As DNA, the CDR3 is TGTGCCAGCAGCGAGGGAGGGGCCGGGGGGCTATATAATTCACCCCTCCACTTT.

The chain employs TRBV29-1 and TRBJ1-2; D is undetermined. Germline values: CDR1 SQVTM, CDR2 ANQGSEA. V gave up 0 bases and J gave up 4 bases, with 12 bases separating them. This CDR3 contains 14 residues. The CDR3 reads CSVEDRAGGYGYTF. CDR3 bases: TGCAGCGTTGAAGACCGGGCTGGCGGCTATGGCTACACCTTC.

The genes are TRBV27 and TRBJ1-5; D may be TRBD1 (6 bases). The CDR3 runs to 14 residues. CDR1 MNHEY and CDR2 SMNVEV come from the germline V gene (reference sequence). Trimming left V 2 bases short and J 5 bases short, with 10 bases between. CDR3 sequence: CASSLLGGDQPQHF. CDR3 coding DNA: TGTGCCAGCAGTTTACTGGGGGGCGATCAGCCCCAGCATTTT.

V gene TRBV5-4 combines with J gene TRBJ2-6, with 12 bases lining up with TRBD2. The V gene's germline CDR1 is SGHNT and CDR2 YYREEE (reference sequence). Germline trimming cut 4 bases from V and 1 base from J; bases unmatched to any gene: 6. This CDR3 has 18 residues. The CDR3 protein is CASSLGLAGRSGANVLTF. The DNA of the CDR3 is TGTGCCAGCAGCCTTGGACTAGCGGGACGTTCTGGGGCCAACGTCCTGACTTTC.

V and J are TRBV6-5 and TRBJ2-7, with D possibly matching TRBD2 (6 bases). The CDR3 has 15 residues. V was shortened by 2 bases and J by 0 bases, with 11 bases between the two germline ends. Germline values: CDR1 MNHEY, CDR2 SVGAGI. In DNA form, the CDR3 reads TGTGCCAGCAGTTACGGGGGGACCGCCTCCTACGAGCAGTACTTC. This encodes CASSYGGTASYEQYF.

This chain connects TRBV15 to TRBJ1-3, with D maybe TRBD1 (5 bases). The CDR3 is 15 amino acids. Germline-derived CDR1 and CDR2 are LNHNV and YYDKDF (reference sequence). Trimming removed 5 bases from V and 0 bases from J, with 11 bases in between. The CDR3 DNA reads as TGTGCCACCAGCCAGGCAGGGAGCTCTGGAAACACCATATATTTT. This sequence encodes CATSQAGSSGNTIYF.

The chain is built from TRBV7-9 and TRBJ2-7; D might be TRBD2 (5 bases). The CDR3 is 13 residues long. Trimming pared 4 bases from V and 4 bases from J, leaving 11 bases between. Germline V lookup: CDR1 SEHNR, CDR2 FQNEAQ (reference sequence). CDR3 loop: CASSSSGVYEQYF. The CDR3 nucleotides read TGTGCCAGCAGCTCCAGCGGAGTATACGAGCAGTACTTC. Filled out from reference TRBV7-9 and TRBJ2-7, the complete variable domain reads DTGVSQNPRHKITKRGQNVTFRCDPISEHNRLYWYRQTLGQGPEFLTYFQNEAQLEKSRLLSDRFSAERPKGSFSTLEIQRTEQGDSAMYLCASSSSGVYEQYFGPGTRLTVT.

This clone was picked up one time. The chain carries TRBV10-3 and TRBJ2-3; 9 bases match TRBD2. Germline loops: CDR1 ENHRY, CDR2 SYGVKD. J gave up 5 bases and V 8 bases, and 23 bases lay outside the gene matches. CDR3 length: 19 residues. The CDR3 protein is CAIAAGLGGSGSNLDTQYF. The DNA for the CDR3 is TGTGCCATCGCGGCAGGGCTGGGTGGTAGCGGGAGCAATCTAGATACGCAGTATTTT.

The CDR3 DNA follows: TGCGCCAGCATAGATGCAGGGGGAGGGGGGCAGAACACTGAAGCTTTCTTT. Encoded protein: CASIDAGGGGQNTEAFF. This rearrangement joins TRBV10-2 to TRBJ1-1; 7 positions match TRBD1. Germline V CDR1 and CDR2: WSHSY, SAAADI. J gave up 1 base and V 7 bases, and 15 bases lay outside the gene matches. The CDR3 has 17 amino acids.